One and the same sample provided the 17 T cell receptor beta chains below, sequenced in a study of shared T cell receptors in the human thymus. Some clones are missing from TCRdb's copy, which holds only in-frame ones; the method was immunoSEQ multiplex PCR. This sample carries 600,000 to 900,000 clones, roughly 85% of them seen once, and the ten largest clones take roughly 0.01%. These sequences were also reported in another study, on human thymus T cells.

Sample: thymocytes. Receptors originate from a girl less than two years old with a congenital heart defect.

This chain uses TRBV5-1 with TRBJ2-7; D possibly corresponds to TRBD2 (6 bases). Trimming stripped 0 bases from V and 3 bases from J, with 19 bases between. The CDR3 contains 17 residues. The germline CDR1 and CDR2 sequences are SGHRS and YFSETQ. DNA of the CDR3: TGCGCCAGCAGCTTGGCCTCCGGGGGTTCTTTCCACTACGAGCAGTACTTC. It yields the protein CASSLASGGSFHYEQYF.

The J gene is TRBJ2-3, the V gene TRBV9, with TRBD2 matching 9 bases. Germline CDR1 SGDLS, CDR2 YYNGEE. The V segment lost 2 bases and the J segment 1 base; nucleotides outside the gene matches: 17. The CDR3 extends over 20 amino acids. The CDR3 coding sequence is TGTGCCAGCAGCGTTGGGAGAGGGACTAGCCCGCGCTGCGGCACAGATACGCAGTATTTT. Its translation is CASSVGRGTSPRCGTDTQYF.

The rearrangement uses TRBV30 and TRBJ1-2; the match to TRBD1 covers 9 bases. Unmatched junction bases numbered 10, after V lost 3 bases and J lost 8 bases. The germline V gene has CDR1 GTSNPN and CDR2 SVGIG (reference sequence). The CDR3 covers 14 residues. The CDR3 sequence: CAWSDGQGTYGYTF. CDR3 bases: TGTGCCTGGAGCGATGGACAGGGGACGTACGGCTACACCTTC.

A note on this clone: The junction does not match germline at one end; this may be a read error. The rearrangement links TRBV19 to TRBJ1-5, with D maybe TRBD1 (6 bases). The CDR3 totals 17 residues. Germline V gene lookup returns CDR1 LNHDA and CDR2 SQIVND (reference sequence). For the CDR3, the DNA is TGTGCCACTAGTACTTTCGGGGGGCAGAGTTTCAATCAGCCCCAGCATTTT. Translated, it gives CATSTFGGQSFNQPQHF.

The rearrangement uses TRBV6-6 and TRBJ2-3; D ambiguous. Per the germline V gene, CDR1 is MNHNY and CDR2 is SVGAGI (reference sequence). This CDR3 spans 13 amino acids. Trimming took off 2 bases at V and 0 bases at J, with 3 bases between the two ends. The CDR3 DNA follows: TGTGCCAGCAGTTACGGCAGCACAGATACGCAGTATTTT. Encoded protein: CASSYGSTDTQYF.

The gene calls are TRBV5-1 and TRBJ1-2; D unresolved. V dropped 0 bases and J dropped 8 bases, with 17 bases sitting between them. The germline V gene encodes CDR1 SGHRS and CDR2 YFSETQ. This CDR3 region has 15 residues. The CDR3 region is CASSLAEGPKRGYTF. Written as DNA, the CDR3 is TGCGCCAGCAGCTTGGCCGAGGGCCCAAAAAGGGGCTACACCTTC.

This clone was counted a single time. The rearrangement links TRBV2 to TRBJ1-6, with TRBD1 matching over 7 bases. V was pared by 9 bases and J by 10 bases, with 9 bases of the junction left unmatched. The CDR3 contains 13 residues. Germline V lookup: CDR1 SNHLY, CDR2 FYNNEI. CDR3 sequence: CARIDRAGSPLHF. CDR3 coding DNA: TGTGCCAGGATCGACAGGGCAGGATCACCCCTCCACTTT.

J is TRBJ1-2 and V is TRBV5-6, with TRBD1 identical over 7 bases. J lost 1 base, V lost 3 bases, and 3 bases had no gene match. The CDR3 loop spans 14 amino acids. Germline-derived CDR1 and CDR2 are SGHDT and YYEEEE. The CDR3 DNA sequence: TGTGCCAGCAGCTCAGGGGGTCTTAACTATGGCTACACCTTC. Its protein product is CASSSGGLNYGYTF.

On this clone: Other DNA variants within this sample encode the same CDR3. CDR3 sequence: CASSYRQGAGCTEAFF. The DNA for the CDR3 is TGTGCCAGCAGCTATCGTCAGGGGGCTGGATGCACTGAAGCTTTCTTT. The genes are TRBV6-6 and TRBJ1-1; 8 nucleotides align to TRBD1. From germline, CDR1 is MNHNY and CDR2 SVGAGI (reference sequence). V was pared by 6 bases and J by 4 bases, with 13 bases of the junction left unmatched. CDR3 length: 16 residues.

The chain uses TRBV7-9 and TRBJ2-2; 10 nucleotides agree with TRBD1. There are 19 residues in the CDR3. Germline lookup yields CDR1 SEHNR and CDR2 FQNEAQ (reference sequence). V trimming: 4 bases; J trimming: 1 base; junction bases outside the gene matches: 12. CDR3 DNA sequence: TGTGCCAGCAGCTCGACAGGGGGCGCGAGCAAAGGGAACACCGGGGAGCTGTTTTTT. Translated, it gives CASSSTGGASKGNTGELFF.

In this sample, this clone turned up once. The rearrangement uses TRBV6-1 and TRBJ2-5; D perhaps matches TRBD2 (6 bases). CDR1 MNHNS and CDR2 SASEGT come from the germline V gene. The CDR3 totals 13 residues. The germline V and J ends were trimmed by 4 bases and 5 bases, with 11 bases remaining between them. CDR3 sequence: CASSVGGRETQYF. CDR3 coding DNA: TGTGCCAGCAGTGTGGGGGGTAGGGAGACCCAGTACTTC.

The chain uses TRBV27 and TRBJ1-2; 8 positions match TRBD1. In germline, CDR1 is MNHEY, CDR2 SMNVEV (reference sequence). V shed 9 bases, J shed 2 bases, and the junction held 2 bases outside the gene matches. The CDR3 length is 12 residues. The CDR3 nucleotides read TGTGCCAGTGGGACAGGCAACTATGGCTACACCTTC. It specifies CASGTGNYGYTF.

This chain joins TRBV10-3 and TRBJ1-4, with D hard to call. This CDR3 is built from 15 residues. In germline, CDR1 is ENHRY, CDR2 SYGVKD. V gave up 7 bases and J gave up 0 bases, with 12 bases separating them. Here the CDR3 DNA reads TGTGCCATCAAAGCAGGCGGGGCAACTAATGAAAAACTGTTTTTT. Translation: CAIKAGGATNEKLFF.

The chain recombines TRBV28 with TRBJ2-2; tentative D call: TRBD2 (6 bases). Between the trimmed V and J ends, which lost 7 bases and 4 bases, there was a span of 19 bases. The germline V gene has CDR1 MDHEN and CDR2 SYDVKM. CDR3 length: 16 residues. Here the CDR3 reads CASIGAQRGVTGELFF. As DNA, the CDR3 is TGTGCCAGCATAGGGGCCCAGCGCGGGGTCACCGGGGAGCTGTTTTTT.

This clone was detected only a few times. The V gene is TRBV7-9, the J gene TRBJ2-7; D perhaps matches TRBD1 (5 bases). Looked up from germline, CDR1 is SEHNR and CDR2 is FQNEAQ (reference sequence). This CDR3 has 14 amino acids. Trimming shortened V by 5 bases and J by 5 bases, and 16 bases separated the two germline ends. Written as DNA, the CDR3 is TGTGCCAGCAGCGACCGACAGATAGGCAACGAGCAGTACTTC. Amino acids: CASSDRQIGNEQYF.

The CDR3 bases are TGTGCCAGCAGCCCTTCCGGGACAGCTACGAACACTGAAGCTTTCTTT. Amino acid sequence: CASSPSGTATNTEAFF. The V and J genes are TRBV14 and TRBJ1-1; 7 bases are a match to TRBD1. Looked up from germline, CDR1 is SGHDN and CDR2 is FVKESK. The V and J ends lost 4 bases and 1 base, in that order; junction bases with no gene match: 9. The CDR3 loop spans 16 amino acids.

The CDR3 reads CASSIEARGFNGYTF. In DNA, the CDR3 is TGTGCCAGTAGTATAGAGGCTAGAGGCTTTAATGGCTACACCTTC. The chain employs TRBV19 and TRBJ1-2; no definite D call. Germline assignment: CDR1 LNHDA and CDR2 SQIVND (reference sequence). V was trimmed by 0 bases and J by 6 bases, leaving 14 bases between them. This CDR3 is 15 amino acids long.